This T cell receptor beta chain appears in the sequencing data of a study of blood T cell repertoires in COVID-19. Germline CDR1 reads MNHEY; CDR2 reads SVGAGI. The CDR3 length is 12 residues. V dropped 8 bases and J dropped 5 bases, with 12 bases sitting between them. Profiled with immunoSEQ multiplex PCR; TCRdb holds only in-frame clones, not every one. Here the sample spans 3,000 to 4,000 clones, 80% being singletons. Sequencing was carried out using peripheral blood. The TCR sequence derives from a human donor in a cohort sampled during active COVID-19. This sequence joins TRBV6-5 and TRBJ1-2, with a weak D call TRBD1 (6 bases). CDR3 sequence: CASGLTGYGYTF. As DNA, the CDR3 is TGTGCCAGCGGATTAACAGGGTATGGCTACACCTTC.